This section outlines one T cell receptor beta chain sequence together with its context. Its antigen is still unknown. The data derive from a study of T cells in Graves' hyperthyroidism and ophthalmopathy. Background on the study: Peripheral blood was collected at initial diagnosis, before any treatment.

Study results and limitations: Researchers found most expanded thyroid clonotypes above 0.001 in blood as well.

Amplification of TCR beta CDR3 regions was performed using RNA transcripts as template. Carried out on the TCR CDR3, a first-round RT-PCR used the HTBI primer set. Using its own MiXCR run on the multiplex PCR reads, TCRdb lists one record per CDR3 protein. Of roughly 700,000 distinct CDR3 sequences listed, roughly 17% are singletons. Germline V gene sequence: CDR1 DFQATT, CDR2 SNEGSKA (reference sequence). Deletions cut 1 base from V and 4 bases from J, with 8 bases between. The CDR3 covers 12 residues. This sample holds PBMCs from less than 11 ml fresh peripheral blood. The TCR originated in a man aged 45 to 65 with Graves' hyperthyroidism. V is TRBV20-1 and J is TRBJ2-7; D gene ambiguous. Specimen: blood. The CDR3 reads CSARVQKYEQYF. CDR3 bases: TGCAGTGCTAGAGTCCAGAAGTACGAGCAGTACTTC.